These 9 T cell receptor beta chains were all obtained from the same sample, sequenced in a study of cytomegalovirus exposure and HLA in healthy donors. PCR involved 60 Vbeta and 13 Jbeta primers. Measured with immunoSEQ multiplex PCR; TCRdb has only the in-frame clones, and not every one. The sample has about 150,000 clones, 50% to 75% seen once. The sequencing input was PBMCs. These receptors all stem from a woman aged 60 to 75 in good health and CMV-seropositive.

The chain employs TRBV6-6 and TRBJ1-1; D gene ambiguous. V lost 4 bases and J 5 bases, leaving 11 bases between the germline ends. This CDR3 region has 13 residues. Germline lookup yields CDR1 MNHNY and CDR2 SVGAGI (reference sequence). The CDR3 loop reads CASSSPGKTEAFF. CDR3 nucleotides: TGTGCCAGCAGTTCTCCGGGAAAGACTGAAGCTTTCTTT.

V and J are TRBV30 and TRBJ1-1, with a tentative D call TRBD1 (5 bases). The CDR3 has 11 amino acids. The germline V gene encodes CDR1 GTSNPN and CDR2 SVGIG (reference sequence). The V gene lost 5 bases and the J gene lost 8 bases, with 12 bases spanning the gap. CDR3 coding DNA: TGTGCCTGGGCCCGTGGGGGGGAAGCTTTCTTT. Translated: CAWARGGEAFF.

This clone showed up just once. The chain is built from TRBV5-1 and TRBJ1-2, with D perhaps matching TRBD1 (5 bases). The CDR3 is 13 residues long. V was pared by 0 bases and J by 6 bases, with 9 bases between. The V gene's germline CDR1 is SGHRS and CDR2 YFSETQ. The CDR3 here is CASSLARANGYTF. The CDR3 bases are TGCGCCAGCAGCTTGGCCAGGGCCAATGGCTACACCTTC.

V is TRBV27 and J is TRBJ1-1; D is unresolved. Germline CDR1 MNHEY, CDR2 SMNVEV (reference sequence). This CDR3 region has 15 residues. V dropped 6 bases and J dropped 2 bases, with 16 bases sitting between them. The CDR3 coding sequence is TGTGCCAGCAGCCTCGGAGGGAACCCAAACACTGAAGCTTTCTTT. Translating gives CASSLGGNPNTEAFF.

The chain is built from TRBV11-3 and TRBJ2-3, with D possibly TRBD2 on 6 matching bases. V lost 4 bases, J lost 4 bases, and 18 bases lay in between. The germline CDR1 and CDR2 sequences are SGHNT and YENEEA. The CDR3 contains 16 residues. CDR3 sequence: CASSSPGLSSADTQYF. The CDR3 bases are TGTGCCAGCAGCTCTCCGGGACTCTCATCGGCAGATACGCAGTATTTT.

V gene TRBV7-6 combines with J gene TRBJ2-1; 8 positions match TRBD2. The CDR3 is 16 residues long. V shed 5 bases, J shed 0 bases, and the junction held 6 bases outside the gene matches. The V gene's germline CDR1 is SGHVS and CDR2 FNYEAQ. CDR3 in DNA: TGTGCCAGCAGCCCCCTGGCGGGAGGCTCCTACAATGAGCAGTTCTTC. The encoded protein is CASSPLAGGSYNEQFF.

This chain uses TRBV14 with TRBJ2-1; TRBD2 aligns across 8 bases. The germline gives CDR1 SGHDN, CDR2 FVKESK. The CDR3 loop spans 15 amino acids. Losses at the gene ends were 4 bases for V and 4 bases for J; bases not matched to a gene: 6. CDR3 nucleotide sequence: TGTGCCAGCAGCCCGATAGCGGGACTATACAATGAGCAGTTCTTC. This codes for CASSPIAGLYNEQFF.

J is TRBJ2-5 and V is TRBV7-8; 8 nucleotides match TRBD2. The CDR3 loop spans 15 amino acids. V gave up 3 bases and J gave up 0 bases; unmatched junction bases: 3. Germline V lookup: CDR1 SGHVS, CDR2 FQNEAQ. DNA for the CDR3: TGTGCCAGCAGCTTCCTACTAGCGGACCAAGAGACCCAGTACTTC. Protein sequence: CASSFLLADQETQYF.

The chain carries TRBV5-4 and TRBJ2-5; 7 bases line up with TRBD1. V lost 3 bases, J lost 1 base, and 0 bases stayed unmatched. The V gene's germline CDR1 is SGHNT and CDR2 YYREEE (reference sequence). This CDR3 comprises 13 residues. The DNA of the CDR3 is TGTGCCAGCAGCTGGGACAGCCAAGAGACCCAGTACTTC. Its protein product is CASSWDSQETQYF.